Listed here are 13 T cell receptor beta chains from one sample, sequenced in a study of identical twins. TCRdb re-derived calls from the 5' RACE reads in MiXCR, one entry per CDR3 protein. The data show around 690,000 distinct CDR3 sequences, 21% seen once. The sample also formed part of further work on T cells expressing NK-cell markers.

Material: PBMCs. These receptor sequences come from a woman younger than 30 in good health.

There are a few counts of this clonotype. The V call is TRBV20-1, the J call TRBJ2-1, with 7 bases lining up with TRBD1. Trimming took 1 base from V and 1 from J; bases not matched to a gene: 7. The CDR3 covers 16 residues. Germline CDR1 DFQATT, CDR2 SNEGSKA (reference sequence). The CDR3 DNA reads TGCAGTGCTAGAGTTTCGACAGGGCAGTCCTACAATGAGCAGTTCTTC. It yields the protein CSARVSTGQSYNEQFF.

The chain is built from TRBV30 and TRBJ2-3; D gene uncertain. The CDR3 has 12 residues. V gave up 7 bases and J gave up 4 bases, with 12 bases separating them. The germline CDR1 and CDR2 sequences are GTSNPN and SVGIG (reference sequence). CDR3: CALSKTADTQYF. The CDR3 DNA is TGTGCCTTAAGCAAGACTGCAGATACGCAGTATTTT.

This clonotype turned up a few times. The CDR3, as DNA: TGTGCCAGCAGCCGTAAACTAGCGGGAGGCGAGCAGTACTTC. As protein: CASSRKLAGGEQYF. The chain is built from TRBV7-6 and TRBJ2-7; 12 positions match TRBD2. After removal of 5 bases from V and 6 bases from J, the junction contained 5 bases not matched to a gene. Germline CDR1 reads SGHVS; CDR2 reads FNYEAQ. The CDR3 contains 14 residues.

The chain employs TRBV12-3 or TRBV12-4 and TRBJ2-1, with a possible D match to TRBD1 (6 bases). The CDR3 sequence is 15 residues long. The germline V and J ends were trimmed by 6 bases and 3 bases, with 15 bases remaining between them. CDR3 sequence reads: CASSLGPGVYNEQFF. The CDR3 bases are TGTGCCAGCAGCCTAGGGCCAGGGGTCTACAATGAGCAGTTCTTC.

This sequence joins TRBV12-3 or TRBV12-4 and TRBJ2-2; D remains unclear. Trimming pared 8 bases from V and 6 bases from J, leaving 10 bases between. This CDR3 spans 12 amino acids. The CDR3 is CASLPVPGELFF. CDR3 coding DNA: TGTGCCAGCCTCCCCGTCCCCGGGGAGCTGTTTTTT.

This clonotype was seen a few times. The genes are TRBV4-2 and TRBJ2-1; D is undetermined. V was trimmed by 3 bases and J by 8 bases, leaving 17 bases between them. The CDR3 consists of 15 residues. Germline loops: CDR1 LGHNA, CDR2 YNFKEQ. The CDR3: CASSQRSMATDEQFF. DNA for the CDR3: TGTGCCAGCAGCCAGAGGTCGATGGCGACCGATGAGCAGTTCTTC.

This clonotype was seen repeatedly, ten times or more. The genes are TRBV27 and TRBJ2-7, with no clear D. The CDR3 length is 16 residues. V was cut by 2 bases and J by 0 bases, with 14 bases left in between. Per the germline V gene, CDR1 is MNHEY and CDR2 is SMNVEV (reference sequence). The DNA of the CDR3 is TGTGCCAGCAGTTTACCGCCCAACTCGGTCTCCTACGAGCAGTACTTC. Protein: CASSLPPNSVSYEQYF.

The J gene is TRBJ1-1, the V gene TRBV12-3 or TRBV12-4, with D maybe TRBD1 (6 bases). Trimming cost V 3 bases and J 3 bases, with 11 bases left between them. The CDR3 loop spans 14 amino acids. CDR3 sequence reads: CASSFQGLDTEAFF. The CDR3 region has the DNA TGTGCCAGCAGTTTCCAGGGGCTAGACACTGAAGCTTTCTTT.

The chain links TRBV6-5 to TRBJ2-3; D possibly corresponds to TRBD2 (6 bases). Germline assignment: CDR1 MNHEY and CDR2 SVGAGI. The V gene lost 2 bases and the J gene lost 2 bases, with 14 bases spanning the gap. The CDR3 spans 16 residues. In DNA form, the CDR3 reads TGTGCCAGCAGTTACGAGGCGGGAAGGCCCACAGATACGCAGTATTTT. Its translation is CASSYEAGRPTDTQYF.

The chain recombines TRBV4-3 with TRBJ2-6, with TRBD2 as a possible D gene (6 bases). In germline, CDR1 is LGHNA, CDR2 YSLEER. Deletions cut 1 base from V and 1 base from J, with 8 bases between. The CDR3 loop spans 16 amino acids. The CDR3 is CASSQASGSGANVLTF. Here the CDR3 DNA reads TGCGCCAGCAGCCAAGCGAGCGGGTCTGGGGCCAACGTCCTGACTTTC.

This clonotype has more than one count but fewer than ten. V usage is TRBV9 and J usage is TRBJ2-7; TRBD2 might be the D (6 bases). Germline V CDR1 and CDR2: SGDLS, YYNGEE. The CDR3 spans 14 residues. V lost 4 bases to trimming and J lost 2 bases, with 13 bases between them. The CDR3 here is CASSLGTLTYEQYF. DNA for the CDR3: TGTGCCAGCAGCCTGGGGACTCTGACCTACGAGCAGTACTTC.

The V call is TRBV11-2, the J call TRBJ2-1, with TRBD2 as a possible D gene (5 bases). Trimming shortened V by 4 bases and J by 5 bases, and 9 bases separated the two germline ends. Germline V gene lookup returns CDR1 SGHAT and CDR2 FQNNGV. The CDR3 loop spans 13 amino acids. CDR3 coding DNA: TGTGCCAGCAGCTCCACTAGACACAATGAGCAGTTCTTC. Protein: CASSSTRHNEQFF.

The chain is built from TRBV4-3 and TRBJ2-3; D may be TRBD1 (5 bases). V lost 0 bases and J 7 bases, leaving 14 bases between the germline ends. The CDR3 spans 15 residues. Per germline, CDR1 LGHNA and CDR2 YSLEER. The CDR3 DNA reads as TGCGCCAGCAGCCAAGACACGGCAGGGTTAAATACGCAGTATTTT. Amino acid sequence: CASSQDTAGLNTQYF.